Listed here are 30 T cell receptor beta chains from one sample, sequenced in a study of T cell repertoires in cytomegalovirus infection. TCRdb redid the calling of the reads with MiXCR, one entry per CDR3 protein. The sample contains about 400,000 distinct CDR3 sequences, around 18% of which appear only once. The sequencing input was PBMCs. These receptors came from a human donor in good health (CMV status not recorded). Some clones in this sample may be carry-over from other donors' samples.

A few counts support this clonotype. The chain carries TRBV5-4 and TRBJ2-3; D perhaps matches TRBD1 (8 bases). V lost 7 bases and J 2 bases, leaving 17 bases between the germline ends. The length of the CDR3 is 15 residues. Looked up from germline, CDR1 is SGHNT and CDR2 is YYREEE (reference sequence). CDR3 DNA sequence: TGTGCCAGCGCGGTACAGGGGGGGTACACAGATACGCAGTATTTT. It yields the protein CASAVQGGYTDTQYF.

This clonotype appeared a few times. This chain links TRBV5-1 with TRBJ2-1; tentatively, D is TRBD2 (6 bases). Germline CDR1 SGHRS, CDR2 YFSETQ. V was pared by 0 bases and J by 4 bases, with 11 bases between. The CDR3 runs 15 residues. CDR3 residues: CASSLGLEIYNEQFF. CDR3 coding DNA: TGCGCCAGCAGCTTGGGACTAGAAATTTACAATGAGCAGTTCTTC.

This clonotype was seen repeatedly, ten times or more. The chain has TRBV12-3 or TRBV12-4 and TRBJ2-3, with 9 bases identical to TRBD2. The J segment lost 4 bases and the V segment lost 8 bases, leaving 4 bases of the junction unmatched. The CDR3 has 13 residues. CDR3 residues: CASGGGGADTQYF. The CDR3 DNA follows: TGTGCCAGCGGCGGCGGGGGGGCAGATACGCAGTATTTT.

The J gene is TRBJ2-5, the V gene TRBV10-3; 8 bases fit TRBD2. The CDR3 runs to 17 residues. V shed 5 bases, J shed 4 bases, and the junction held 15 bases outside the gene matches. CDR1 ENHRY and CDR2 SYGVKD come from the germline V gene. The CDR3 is CAISPRLPGGPRETQYF. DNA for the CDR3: TGTGCCATCAGTCCTAGACTACCGGGAGGGCCTCGAGAGACCCAGTACTTC.

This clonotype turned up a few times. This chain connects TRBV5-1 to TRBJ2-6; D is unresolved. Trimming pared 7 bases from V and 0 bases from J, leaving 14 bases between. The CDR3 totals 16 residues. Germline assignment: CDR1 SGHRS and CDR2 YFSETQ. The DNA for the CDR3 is TGCGCCAGCGATCCGGCTGGTCCCTCTGGGGCCAACGTCCTGACTTTC. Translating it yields CASDPAGPSGANVLTF. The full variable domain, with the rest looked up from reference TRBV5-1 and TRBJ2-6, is KAGVTQTPRYLIKTRGQQVTLSCSPISGHRSVSWYQQTPGQGLQFLFEYFSETQRNKGNFPGRFSGRQFSNSRSEMNVSTLELGDSALYLCASDPAGPSGANVLTFGAGSRLTVL.

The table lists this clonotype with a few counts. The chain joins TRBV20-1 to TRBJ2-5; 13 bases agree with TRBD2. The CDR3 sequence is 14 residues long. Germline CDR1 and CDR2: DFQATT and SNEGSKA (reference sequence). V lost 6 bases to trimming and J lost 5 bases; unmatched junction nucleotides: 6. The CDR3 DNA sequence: TGCAGTGCCCTGACTAGCGGGAGGCTTGAGACCCAGTACTTC. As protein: CSALTSGRLETQYF.

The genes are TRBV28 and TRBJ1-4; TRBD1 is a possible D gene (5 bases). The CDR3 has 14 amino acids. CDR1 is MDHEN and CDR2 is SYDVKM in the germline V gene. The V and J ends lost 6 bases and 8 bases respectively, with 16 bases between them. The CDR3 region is CASSLPGRREKLFF. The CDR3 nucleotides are TGTGCCAGCAGCTTACCGGGACGTCGGGAAAAACTGTTTTTT.

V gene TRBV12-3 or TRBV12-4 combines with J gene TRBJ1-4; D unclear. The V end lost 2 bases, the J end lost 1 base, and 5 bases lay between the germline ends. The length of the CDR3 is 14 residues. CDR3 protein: CASSLRRTNEKLFF. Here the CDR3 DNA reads TGTGCCAGCAGTTTACGGAGAACTAATGAAAAACTGTTTTTT.

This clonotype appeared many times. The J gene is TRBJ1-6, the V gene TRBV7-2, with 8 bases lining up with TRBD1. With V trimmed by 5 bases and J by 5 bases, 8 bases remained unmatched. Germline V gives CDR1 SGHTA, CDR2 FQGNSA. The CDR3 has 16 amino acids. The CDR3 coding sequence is TGTGCCAGCAGCCTACGGACAGGGAAGGATAATTCACCCCTCCACTTT. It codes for CASSLRTGKDNSPLHF.

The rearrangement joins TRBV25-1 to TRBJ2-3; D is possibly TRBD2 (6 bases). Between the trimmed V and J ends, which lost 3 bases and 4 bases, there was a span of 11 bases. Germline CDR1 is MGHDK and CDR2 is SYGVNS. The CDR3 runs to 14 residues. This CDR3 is CASSEAGSADTQYF. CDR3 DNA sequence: TGTGCCAGCAGTGAGGCCGGGAGCGCAGATACGCAGTATTTT.

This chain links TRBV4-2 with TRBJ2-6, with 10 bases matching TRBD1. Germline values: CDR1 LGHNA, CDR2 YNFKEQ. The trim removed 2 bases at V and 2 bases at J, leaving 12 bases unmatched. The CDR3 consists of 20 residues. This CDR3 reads CASSQPQPDRGIAGANVLTF. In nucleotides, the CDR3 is TGTGCCAGCAGCCAACCCCAACCGGACAGGGGGATCGCTGGGGCCAACGTCCTGACTTTC.

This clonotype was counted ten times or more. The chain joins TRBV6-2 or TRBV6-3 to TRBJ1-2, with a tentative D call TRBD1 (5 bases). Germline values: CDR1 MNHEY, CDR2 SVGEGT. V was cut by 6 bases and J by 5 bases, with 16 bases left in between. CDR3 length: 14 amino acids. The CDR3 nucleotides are TGTGCCAGCAGACCGCTCGGGACGGATTATGGCTACACCTTC. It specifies CASRPLGTDYGYTF.

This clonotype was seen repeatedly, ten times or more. The CDR3 DNA follows: TGTGCCAGCAGTTACTTTATCGGGTCCGGTACTGAAGCTTTCTTT. Its protein product is CASSYFIGSGTEAFF. The chain combines TRBV6-5 with TRBJ1-1; no clear D. V lost 1 base to trimming and J lost 5 bases, with 14 bases between them. The length of the CDR3 is 15 residues. Germline loops: CDR1 MNHEY, CDR2 SVGAGI.

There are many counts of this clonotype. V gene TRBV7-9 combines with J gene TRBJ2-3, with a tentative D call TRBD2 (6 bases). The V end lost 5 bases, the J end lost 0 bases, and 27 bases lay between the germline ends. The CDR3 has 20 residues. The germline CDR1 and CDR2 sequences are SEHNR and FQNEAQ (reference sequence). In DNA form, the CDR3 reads TGTGCCAGCAGCCCCCCCGAGTGGGGCAGCGGGCCTACTAGCACAGATACGCAGTATTTT. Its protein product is CASSPPEWGSGPTSTDTQYF.

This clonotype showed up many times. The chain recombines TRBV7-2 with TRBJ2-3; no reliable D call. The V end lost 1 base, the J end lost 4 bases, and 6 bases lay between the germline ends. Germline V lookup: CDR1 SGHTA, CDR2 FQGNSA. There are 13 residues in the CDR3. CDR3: CASSLGSSDTQYF. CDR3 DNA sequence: TGTGCCAGCAGCTTAGGTTCGTCAGATACGCAGTATTTT.

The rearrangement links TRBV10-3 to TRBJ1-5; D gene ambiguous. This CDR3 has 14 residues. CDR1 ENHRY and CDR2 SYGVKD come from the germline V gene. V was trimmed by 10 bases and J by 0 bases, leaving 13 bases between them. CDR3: CATQVENSNQPQHF. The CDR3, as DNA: TGTGCCACCCAGGTCGAAAATAGCAATCAGCCCCAGCATTTT.

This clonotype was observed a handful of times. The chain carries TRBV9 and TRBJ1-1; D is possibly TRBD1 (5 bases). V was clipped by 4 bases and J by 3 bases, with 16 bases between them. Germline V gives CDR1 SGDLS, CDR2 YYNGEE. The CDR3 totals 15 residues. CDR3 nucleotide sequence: TGTGCCAGCAGCTCCAGAGCCGGGGCTGACACTGAAGCTTTCTTT. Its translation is CASSSRAGADTEAFF.

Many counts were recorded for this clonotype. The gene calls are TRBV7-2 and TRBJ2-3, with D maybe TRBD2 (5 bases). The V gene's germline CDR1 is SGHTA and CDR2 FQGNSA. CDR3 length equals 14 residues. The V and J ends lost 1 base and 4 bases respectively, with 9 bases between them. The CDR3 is CASSLGTYSDTQYF. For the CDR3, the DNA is TGTGCCAGCAGCTTAGGGACTTATTCAGATACGCAGTATTTT.

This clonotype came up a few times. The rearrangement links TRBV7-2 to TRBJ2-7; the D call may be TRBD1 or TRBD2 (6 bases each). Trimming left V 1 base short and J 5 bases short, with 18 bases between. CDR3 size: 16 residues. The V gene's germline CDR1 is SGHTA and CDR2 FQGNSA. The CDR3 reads CASSLEAPSRGDEQYF. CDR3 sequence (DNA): TGTGCCAGCAGCTTAGAAGCGCCGAGTAGGGGGGACGAGCAGTACTTC.

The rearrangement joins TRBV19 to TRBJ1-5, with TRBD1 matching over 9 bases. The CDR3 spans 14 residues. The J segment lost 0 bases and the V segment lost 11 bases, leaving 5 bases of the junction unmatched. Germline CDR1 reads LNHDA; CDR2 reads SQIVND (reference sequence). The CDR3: CAGGTGHSNQPQHF. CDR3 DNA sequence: TGTGCCGGGGGGACAGGGCATAGCAATCAGCCCCAGCATTTT. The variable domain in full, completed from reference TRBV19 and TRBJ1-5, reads DGGITQSPKYLFRKEGQNVTLSCEQNLNHDAMYWYRQDPGQGLRLIYYSQIVNDFQKGDIAEGYSVSREKKESFPLTVTSAQKNPTAFYLCAGGTGHSNQPQHFGDGTRLSIL.

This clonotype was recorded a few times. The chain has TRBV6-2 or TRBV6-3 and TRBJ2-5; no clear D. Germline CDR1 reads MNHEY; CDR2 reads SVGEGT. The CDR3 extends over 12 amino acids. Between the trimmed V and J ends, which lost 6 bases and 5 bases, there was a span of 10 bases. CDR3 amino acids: CASSQRVETQYF. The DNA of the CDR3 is TGTGCCAGCAGCCAAAGAGTTGAGACCCAGTACTTC.

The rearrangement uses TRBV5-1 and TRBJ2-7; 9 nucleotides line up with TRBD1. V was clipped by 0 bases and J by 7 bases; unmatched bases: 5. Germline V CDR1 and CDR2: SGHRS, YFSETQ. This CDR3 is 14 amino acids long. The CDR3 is CASSLGTGVGEQYF. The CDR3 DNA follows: TGCGCCAGCAGCTTGGGGACAGGGGTAGGGGAGCAGTACTTC.

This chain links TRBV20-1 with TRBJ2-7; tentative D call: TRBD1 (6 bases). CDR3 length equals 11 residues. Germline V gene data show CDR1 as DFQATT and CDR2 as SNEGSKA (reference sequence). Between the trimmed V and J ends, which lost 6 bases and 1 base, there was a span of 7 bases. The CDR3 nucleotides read TGCAGTGCCGGACAGTCCTACGAGCAGTACTTC. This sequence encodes CSAGQSYEQYF.

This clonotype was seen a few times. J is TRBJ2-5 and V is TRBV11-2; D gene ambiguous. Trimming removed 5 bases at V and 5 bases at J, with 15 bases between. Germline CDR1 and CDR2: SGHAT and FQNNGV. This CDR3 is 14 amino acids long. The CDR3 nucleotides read TGTGCCAGCAGCCCCCAGAACGGGTATGAGACCCAGTACTTC. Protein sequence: CASSPQNGYETQYF.

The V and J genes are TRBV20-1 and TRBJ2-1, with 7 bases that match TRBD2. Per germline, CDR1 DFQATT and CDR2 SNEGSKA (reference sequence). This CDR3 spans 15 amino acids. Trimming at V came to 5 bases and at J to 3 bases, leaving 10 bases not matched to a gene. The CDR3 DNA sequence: TGCAGTGCTCCCTCCCTGAGCGGGATCTACAATGAGCAGTTCTTC. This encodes CSAPSLSGIYNEQFF.

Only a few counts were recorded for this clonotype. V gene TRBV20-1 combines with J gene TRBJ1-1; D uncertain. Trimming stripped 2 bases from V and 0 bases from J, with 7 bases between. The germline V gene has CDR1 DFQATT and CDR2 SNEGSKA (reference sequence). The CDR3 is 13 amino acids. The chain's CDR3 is CSARTGMNTEAFF. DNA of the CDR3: TGCAGTGCTAGAACCGGGATGAACACTGAAGCTTTCTTT.

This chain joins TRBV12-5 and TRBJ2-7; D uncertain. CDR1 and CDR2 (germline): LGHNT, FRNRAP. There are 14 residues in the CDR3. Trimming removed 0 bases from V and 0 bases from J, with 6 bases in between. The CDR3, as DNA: TGTGCTAGTGGTTTGGTACCCAACTCCTACGAGCAGTACTTC. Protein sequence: CASGLVPNSYEQYF. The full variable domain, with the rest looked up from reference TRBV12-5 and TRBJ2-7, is DARVTQTPRHKVTEMGQEVTMRCQPILGHNTVFWYRQTMMQGLELLAYFRNRAPLDDSGMPKDRFSAEMPDATLATLKIQPSEPRDSAVYFCASGLVPNSYEQYFGPGTRLTVT.

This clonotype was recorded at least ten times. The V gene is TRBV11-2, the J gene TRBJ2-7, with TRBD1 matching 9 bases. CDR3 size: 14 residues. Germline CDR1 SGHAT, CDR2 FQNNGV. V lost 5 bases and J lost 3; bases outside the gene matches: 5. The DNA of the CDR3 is TGTGCCAGCAGCCGGGACAGGGCAAACTACGAGCAGTACTTC. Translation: CASSRDRANYEQYF.

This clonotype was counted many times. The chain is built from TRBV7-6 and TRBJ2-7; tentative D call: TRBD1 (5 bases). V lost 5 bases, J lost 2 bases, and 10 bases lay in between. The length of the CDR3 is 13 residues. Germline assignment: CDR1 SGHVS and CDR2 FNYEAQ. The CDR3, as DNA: TGTGCCAGCAGCCCCAGGGCCCCCTACGAGCAGTACTTC. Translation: CASSPRAPYEQYF.

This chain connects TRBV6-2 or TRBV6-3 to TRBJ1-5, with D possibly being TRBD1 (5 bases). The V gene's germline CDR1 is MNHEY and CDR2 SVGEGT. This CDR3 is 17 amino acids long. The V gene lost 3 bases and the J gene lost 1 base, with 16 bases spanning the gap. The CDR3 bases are TGTGCCAGCAGTTATGAGGGGCTGACACCAAGCAATCAGCCCCAGCATTTT. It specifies CASSYEGLTPSNQPQHF.